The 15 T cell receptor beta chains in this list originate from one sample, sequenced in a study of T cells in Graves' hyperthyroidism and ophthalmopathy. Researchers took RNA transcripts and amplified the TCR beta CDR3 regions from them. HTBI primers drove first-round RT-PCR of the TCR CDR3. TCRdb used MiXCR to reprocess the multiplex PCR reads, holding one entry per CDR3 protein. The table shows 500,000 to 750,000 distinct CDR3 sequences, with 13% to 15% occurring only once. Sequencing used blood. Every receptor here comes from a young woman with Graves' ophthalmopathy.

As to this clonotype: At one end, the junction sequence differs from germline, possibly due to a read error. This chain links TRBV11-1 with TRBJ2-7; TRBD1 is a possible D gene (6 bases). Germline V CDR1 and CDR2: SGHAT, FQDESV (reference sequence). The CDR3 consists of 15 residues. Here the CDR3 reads CASSQPTQGSYEQYF. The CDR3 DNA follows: TGCGCCAGCAGCCAACCTACTCAGGGGTCCTACGAGCAGTACTTC.

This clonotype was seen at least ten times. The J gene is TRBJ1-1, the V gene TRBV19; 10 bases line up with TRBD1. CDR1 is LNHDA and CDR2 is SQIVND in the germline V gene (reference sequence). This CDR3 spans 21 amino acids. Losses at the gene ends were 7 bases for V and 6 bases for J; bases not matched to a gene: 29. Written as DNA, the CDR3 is TGTGCCAGTACCACTATTGACAGGGGGCGCTTGAGGGAGCGCTTTGGCGCTGAAGCTTTCTTT. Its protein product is CASTTIDRGRLRERFGAEAFF.

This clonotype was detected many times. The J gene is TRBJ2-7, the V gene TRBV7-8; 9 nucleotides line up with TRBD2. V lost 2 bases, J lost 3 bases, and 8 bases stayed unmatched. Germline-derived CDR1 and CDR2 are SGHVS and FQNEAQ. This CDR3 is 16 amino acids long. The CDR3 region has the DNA TGTGCCAGCAGCTTACCCCGACTAGCGGAAATCTACGAGCAGTACTTC. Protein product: CASSLPRLAEIYEQYF.

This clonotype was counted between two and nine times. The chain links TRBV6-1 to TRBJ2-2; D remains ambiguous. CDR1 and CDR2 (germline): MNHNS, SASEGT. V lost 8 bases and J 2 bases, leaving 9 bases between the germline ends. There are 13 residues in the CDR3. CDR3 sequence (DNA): TGTGCCAGCTCCTATGTTAACACCGGGGAGCTGTTTTTT. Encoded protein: CASSYVNTGELFF.

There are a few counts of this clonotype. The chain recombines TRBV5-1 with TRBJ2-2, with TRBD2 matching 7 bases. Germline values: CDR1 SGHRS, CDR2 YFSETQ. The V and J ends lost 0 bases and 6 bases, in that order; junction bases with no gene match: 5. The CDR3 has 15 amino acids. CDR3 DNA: TGCGCCAGCAGCTTGGGGACTAGGGGTTCCGGGGAGCTGTTTTTT. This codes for CASSLGTRGSGELFF.

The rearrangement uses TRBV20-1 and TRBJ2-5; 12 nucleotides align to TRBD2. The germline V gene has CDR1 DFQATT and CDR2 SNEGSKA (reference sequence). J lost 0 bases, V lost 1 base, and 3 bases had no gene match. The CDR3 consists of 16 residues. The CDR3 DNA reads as TGCAGTGCTAGAGCCGGGACTAGCGGGTACCAAGAGACCCAGTACTTC. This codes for CSARAGTSGYQETQYF.

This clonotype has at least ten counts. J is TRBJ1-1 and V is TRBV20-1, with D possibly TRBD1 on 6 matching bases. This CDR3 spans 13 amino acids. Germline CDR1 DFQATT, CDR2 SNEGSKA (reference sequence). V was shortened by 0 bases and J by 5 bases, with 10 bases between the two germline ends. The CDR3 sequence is CSARDRGMTEAFF. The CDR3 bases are TGCAGTGCTAGAGACAGGGGTATGACTGAAGCTTTCTTT.

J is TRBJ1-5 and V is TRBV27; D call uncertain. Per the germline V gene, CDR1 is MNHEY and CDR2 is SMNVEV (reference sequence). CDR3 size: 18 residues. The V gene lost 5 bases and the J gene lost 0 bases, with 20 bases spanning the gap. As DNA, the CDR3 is TGTGCCAGCAGTCCCGGGTTCGTCCTGACTCTTAGCAATCAGCCCCAGCATTTT. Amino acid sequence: CASSPGFVLTLSNQPQHF.

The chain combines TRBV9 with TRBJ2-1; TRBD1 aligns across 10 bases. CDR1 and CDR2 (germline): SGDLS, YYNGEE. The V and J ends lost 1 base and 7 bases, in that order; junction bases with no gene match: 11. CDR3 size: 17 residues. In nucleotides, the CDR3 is TGTGCCAGCAGCGTATCTCCACCGGGACAGGGGTTGAATGAGCAGTTCTTC. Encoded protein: CASSVSPPGQGLNEQFF.

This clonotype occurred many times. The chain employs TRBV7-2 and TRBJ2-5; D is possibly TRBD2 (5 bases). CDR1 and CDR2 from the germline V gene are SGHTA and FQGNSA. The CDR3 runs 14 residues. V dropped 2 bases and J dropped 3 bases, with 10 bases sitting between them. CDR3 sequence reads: CASSLHVTKETQYF. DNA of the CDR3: TGTGCCAGCAGCTTACATGTGACTAAAGAGACCCAGTACTTC.

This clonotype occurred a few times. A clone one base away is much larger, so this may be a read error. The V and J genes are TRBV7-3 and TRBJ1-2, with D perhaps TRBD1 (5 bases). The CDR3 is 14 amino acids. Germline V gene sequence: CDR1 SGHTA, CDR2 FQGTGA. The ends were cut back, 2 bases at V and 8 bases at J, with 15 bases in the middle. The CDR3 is CASSLSTTRGGYTF. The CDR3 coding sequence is TGTGCCAGCAGCTTATCGACCACAAGGGGCGGCTACACCTTC.

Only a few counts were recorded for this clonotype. Here the CDR3 reads CASSQDTVLAGGYEQYF. The CDR3 DNA follows: TGCGCCAGCAGCCAAGATACAGTACTAGCGGGTGGCTACGAGCAGTACTTC. The chain links TRBV4-1 to TRBJ2-7; 9 bases are a match to TRBD2. V lost 0 bases to trimming and J lost 3 bases; unmatched junction nucleotides: 9. Germline V gene data show CDR1 as MGHRA and CDR2 as YSYEKL. This CDR3 is 17 amino acids long.

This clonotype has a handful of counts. CDR3 nucleotides: TGTGCCAGCAGTGTCCCGGGACAGGCCCTCGATGAGCAGTACTTC. Amino acids: CASSVPGQALDEQYF. The V call is TRBV2, the J call TRBJ2-7; TRBD1 matches at 8 bases. V gave up 4 bases and J gave up 7 bases; unmatched junction bases: 12. Germline loops: CDR1 SNHLY, CDR2 FYNNEI. The CDR3 has 15 amino acids.

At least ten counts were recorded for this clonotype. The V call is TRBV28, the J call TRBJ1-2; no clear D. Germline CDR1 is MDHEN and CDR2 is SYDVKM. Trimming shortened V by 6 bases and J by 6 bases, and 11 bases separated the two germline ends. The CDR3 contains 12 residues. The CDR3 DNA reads TGTGCCAGCAGCAGGTCAGACGATGGCTACACCTTC. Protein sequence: CASSRSDDGYTF.

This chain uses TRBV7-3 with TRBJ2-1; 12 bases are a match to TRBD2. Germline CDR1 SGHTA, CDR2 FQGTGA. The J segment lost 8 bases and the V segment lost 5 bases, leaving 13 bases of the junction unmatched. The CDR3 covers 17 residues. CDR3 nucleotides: TGTGCCAGCAGCCAAGATTGGCTAGCGGGAGGGGATTATGAGCAGTTCTTC. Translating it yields CASSQDWLAGGDYEQFF. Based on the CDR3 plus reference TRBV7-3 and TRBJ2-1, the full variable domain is GAGVSQTPSNKVTEKGKYVELRCDPISGHTALYWYRQSLGQGPEFLIYFQGTGAADDSGLPNDRFFAVRPEGSVSTLKIQRTERGDSAVYLCASSQDWLAGGDYEQFFGPGTRLTVL.